A single sample is the source of the 25 T cell receptor beta chains below, sequenced in a study of preoperative IRX-2 immunotherapy in early breast cancer. Here immunoSEQ multiplex PCR was the method, and the copy in TCRdb shows in-frame clones only, minus some. The table records 25,000 to 30,000 clones, about three quarters of them present only once. Treatment denoted: preoperative locoregional IRX-2 cytokine immunotherapy. Sequences were derived from lymph node tissue, sampled after IRX-2 immunotherapy. These receptors were obtained from a human donor with breast cancer.

The chain combines TRBV6-8 with TRBJ1-5; 8 positions match TRBD1. V lost 6 bases and J lost 7; bases outside the gene matches: 5. CDR3 length equals 13 residues. Germline V lookup: CDR1 MNHGY, CDR2 SAAAGT. This CDR3 is CASRTGARQPQHF. The DNA of the CDR3 is TGTGCCAGCAGGACAGGGGCCCGACAGCCCCAGCATTTT.

This rearrangement joins TRBV6-7 to TRBJ1-2, with TRBD1 as a possible D gene (6 bases). TRBV6-7 is an open reading frame whose function is uncertain. V was shortened by 5 bases and J by 7 bases, with 11 bases between the two germline ends. This CDR3 is 12 amino acids long. CDR3 DNA sequence: TGTGCCAGCAGTGAAGTGGGGGCTGGCTACACCTTC. Translation gives CASSEVGAGYTF.

CDR3 bases: TGTGCCAGCAGCCCCGGACGGATAGATCAGCCCCAGCATTTT. This encodes CASSPGRIDQPQHF. This chain links TRBV7-1 with TRBJ1-5, with D hard to call. TRBV7-1 qualifies as an ORF whose function is uncertain. Trimming left V 5 bases short and J 5 bases short, with 13 bases between. CDR3 length: 14 amino acids.

The V call is TRBV11-3, the J call TRBJ1-1; 8 bases line up with TRBD1. CDR3 size: 17 residues. The V and J ends lost 3 bases and 2 bases, in that order; junction bases with no gene match: 11. Looked up from germline, CDR1 is SGHNT and CDR2 is YENEEA. Here the CDR3 reads CASSLGTGKKLNTEAFF. The CDR3 DNA is TGTGCCAGCAGCTTGGGGACAGGAAAAAAACTCAACACTGAAGCTTTCTTT.

The chain links TRBV7-5 to TRBJ1-5; no check of the table's D call, TRBD1, against the DNA was made. TRBV7-5 is reported as a pseudogene. The CDR3 has 14 residues. The DNA for the CDR3 is TGTGCCAGCAGCTTAGAACCAGAACGTCAGCCCCAGCATTTT. It specifies CASSLEPERQPQHF.

V is TRBV7-1 and J is TRBJ2-7; 9 positions match TRBD2. TRBV7-1 counts as an open reading frame of uncertain function. The CDR3 covers 15 residues. The junction had 5 bases not matched to a gene; V was cut back by 5 bases and J by 0 bases. The CDR3 coding sequence is TGTGCCAGCAGCCCCTGGCGGGAGGGCTCCTACGAGCAGTACTTC. Translation: CASSPWREGSYEQYF.

This chain links TRBV28 with TRBJ2-2, with 10 bases lining up with TRBD2. V shed 6 bases and J 3 bases; nucleotides not matched to a gene: 4. Germline V gives CDR1 MDHEN, CDR2 SYDVKM. CDR3 size: 15 residues. CDR3 in amino acids: CASRTGTSDTGELFF. The CDR3 nucleotides are TGTGCCAGCAGAACCGGGACTAGCGACACCGGGGAGCTGTTTTTT.

About this clone itself: A read error may account for a junction end that differs from germline. The rearrangement uses TRBV6-4 and TRBJ2-7; 7 bases align to TRBD1. Germline CDR1 and CDR2: MRHNA and SNTAGT. The CDR3 has 17 amino acids. CDR3 protein: CAISEATWRLQGDEQYF. The CDR3 coding sequence is TGTGCCATCAGTGAAGCCACTTGGCGGCTCCAGGGGGACGAGCAGTACTTC.

The chain links TRBV28 to TRBJ1-4, with 11 bases identical to TRBD1. The V gene end was trimmed by 5 bases and the J gene end by 10 bases; junction bases not matched to a gene: 12. The CDR3 runs 16 residues. Germline V gene data show CDR1 as MDHEN and CDR2 as SYDVKM. CDR3 nucleotides: TGTGCCAGCAGTCCACCCGGACAGGGGGCGCGAGTAAAACTGTTTTTT. This gives the protein CASSPPGQGARVKLFF. Combining the CDR3 with reference TRBV28 and TRBJ1-4 gives the whole variable domain DVKVTQSSRYLVKRTGEKVFLECVQDMDHENMFWYRQDPGLGLRLIYFSYDVKMKEKGDIPEGYSVSREKKERFSLILESASTNQTSMYLCASSPPGQGARVKLFFGSGTQLSVL.

The chain has TRBV28 and TRBJ2-2; D gene ambiguous. CDR1 is MDHEN, CDR2 SYDVKM, per germline. CDR3 length: 14 residues. The germline V and J ends were trimmed by 7 bases and 0 bases, with 9 bases remaining between them. The CDR3 spells CASNDTPNTGELFF. CDR3 DNA sequence: TGTGCCAGCAACGACACCCCGAACACCGGGGAGCTGTTTTTT.

CDR3 coding DNA: TGTGCCAGCAGTCCCGGGGGCGTCTCGAGCTCCTACAATGAGCAGTTCTTC. Its protein is CASSPGGVSSSYNEQFF. V gene TRBV6-8 combines with J gene TRBJ2-1; the D gene could be TRBD1 or TRBD2 (6 bases each). V shed 5 bases and J shed 0 bases, with 17 bases lying between them. Germline CDR1 reads MNHGY; CDR2 reads SAAAGT. The CDR3 runs to 17 residues.

The rearrangement links TRBV5-1 to TRBJ2-1, with D possibly being TRBD1 (6 bases). This CDR3 contains 17 residues. V lost 0 bases, J lost 2 bases, and 15 bases lay in between. Germline V gene lookup returns CDR1 SGHRS and CDR2 YFSETQ. This CDR3 reads CASSLGVGAGAYNEQFF. The CDR3 nucleotides are TGCGCCAGCAGCTTGGGAGTGGGGGCAGGAGCCTACAATGAGCAGTTCTTC.

The CDR3: CASTPHREPSYEQYF. CDR3 in DNA: TGTGCCAGCACGCCACACAGGGAACCCTCCTACGAGCAGTACTTC. The chain is built from TRBV28 and TRBJ2-7; TRBD1 is a possible D gene (6 bases). The CDR3 is 15 residues long. The V end was cut by 7 bases, the J end by 0 bases, with 16 bases between. Germline CDR1 MDHEN, CDR2 SYDVKM.

This clone was seen only a few times. This chain connects TRBV11-3 to TRBJ2-7; 10 nucleotides line up with TRBD2. V lost 5 bases and J lost 4; bases outside the gene matches: 5. CDR1 is SGHNT, CDR2 YENEEA, per germline. This CDR3 is built from 14 residues. The CDR3 nucleotides read TGTGCCAGCAGCCCCGGGACTAGCGTGTACGAGCAGTACTTC. This codes for CASSPGTSVYEQYF.

The rearrangement uses TRBV5-1 and TRBJ2-7, with D uncertain. Trimming took off 0 bases at V and 0 bases at J, with 7 bases between the two ends. Per the germline V gene, CDR1 is SGHRS and CDR2 is YFSETQ. This CDR3 is 14 amino acids long. CDR3 coding DNA: TGCGCCAGCAGCTTGGCGTATAGCTCCTACGAGCAGTACTTC. It translates to CASSLAYSSYEQYF. Combining the CDR3 with reference TRBV5-1 and TRBJ2-7 gives the whole variable domain KAGVTQTPRYLIKTRGQQVTLSCSPISGHRSVSWYQQTPGQGLQFLFEYFSETQRNKGNFPGRFSGRQFSNSRSEMNVSTLELGDSALYLCASSLAYSSYEQYFGPGTRLTVT.

The CDR3 bases are TGTGCCAGCTCGCCTACATTGAACACTGAAGCTTTCTTT. Amino acid sequence: CASSPTLNTEAFF. The chain carries TRBV18 and TRBJ1-1; D is ambiguous. Germline CDR1 reads KGHSH; CDR2 reads LQKENI. The CDR3 is made up of 13 amino acids. The ends were cut back, 6 bases at V and 0 bases at J, with 8 bases in the middle.

V is TRBV6-8 and J is TRBJ1-1; D might be TRBD1 (6 bases). Looked up from germline, CDR1 is MNHGY and CDR2 is SAAAGT. The CDR3 spans 16 residues. V was shortened by 0 bases and J by 5 bases, with 16 bases between the two germline ends. For the CDR3, the DNA is TGTGCCAGCAGTTACTCGTTTAAGGGGGGCGAGACTGAAGCTTTCTTT. Protein sequence: CASSYSFKGGETEAFF.

This clone was counted a few times. The chain employs TRBV7-7 and TRBJ1-1, with D possibly being TRBD1 (6 bases). The V gene's germline CDR1 is SSHAT and CDR2 FNYEAQ (reference sequence). This CDR3 has 14 amino acids. Deletions cut 4 bases from V and 4 bases from J, with 13 bases between. The CDR3 region has the DNA TGTGCCAGCAGCTCATCTCCGGGGGCCACTGAAGCTTTCTTT. Protein: CASSSSPGATEAFF. Filled out from reference TRBV7-7 and TRBJ1-1, the complete variable domain reads GAGVSQSPRYKVTKRGQDVTLRCDPISSHATLYWYQQALGQGPEFLTYFNYEAQPDKSGLPSDRFSAERPEGSISTLTIQRTEQRDSAMYRCASSSSPGATEAFFGQGTRLTVV.

V is TRBV6-8 and J is TRBJ1-1, with D unresolved. The CDR3 contains 14 residues. V lost 2 bases, J lost 1 base, and 8 bases lay in between. CDR1 and CDR2 from the germline V gene are MNHGY and SAAAGT. The CDR3 reads CASSYDWRNTEAFF. CDR3 in DNA: TGTGCCAGCAGTTACGACTGGAGGAACACTGAAGCTTTCTTT.

The J gene is TRBJ1-2, the V gene TRBV7-1; D unclear. TRBV7-1 is reported as an ORF; its role is uncertain. The CDR3 has 13 amino acids. V was pared by 5 bases and J by 7 bases, with 14 bases between. The CDR3 sequence is CASSRLEAGGYTF. In nucleotides, the CDR3 is TGTGCCAGCAGCCGACTTGAGGCGGGTGGCTACACCTTC.

This chain uses TRBV6-8 with TRBJ2-7; TRBD2 aligns across 13 bases. V was pared by 6 bases and J by 3 bases, with 5 bases of the junction left unmatched. Germline V CDR1 and CDR2: MNHGY, SAAAGT. The CDR3 is 15 residues long. The DNA for the CDR3 is TGTGCCAGCAGACCGGGACTAGCGGGAAGCTACGAGCAGTACTTC. Its protein product is CASRPGLAGSYEQYF.

The genes are TRBV7-5 and TRBJ2-5; the DNA was not compared with TRBD2, the D call given in the table. TRBV7-5 is a listed pseudogene. The CDR3 totals 15 residues. In DNA form, the CDR3 reads TGTGCCAGCAGCAAGCGGGAGGGGGTCCAAGAGACCCAGTACTTC. Protein product: CASSKREGVQETQYF.

The chain uses TRBV6-8 and TRBJ2-7; TRBD1 aligns across 9 bases. Unmatched junction bases numbered 12, after V lost 10 bases and J lost 5 bases. The germline CDR1 and CDR2 sequences are MNHGY and SAAAGT. The length of the CDR3 is 14 residues. This CDR3 is CAISEQGAVDEQYF. The CDR3 nucleotides read TGTGCCATCAGCGAACAGGGGGCAGTTGACGAGCAGTACTTC.

The rearrangement uses TRBV15 and TRBJ2-5; the match to TRBD1 covers 9 bases. J lost 4 bases, V lost 3 bases, and 6 bases had no gene match. Germline CDR1 reads LNHNV; CDR2 reads YYDKDF (reference sequence). This CDR3 has 15 residues. The CDR3 loop is CATSSYRGQGETQYF. As DNA, the CDR3 is TGTGCCACCAGCAGTTACAGGGGGCAGGGAGAGACCCAGTACTTC.

The chain recombines TRBV6-8 with TRBJ1-2; D is undetermined. V lost 6 bases and J lost 5, with 13 bases in between. CDR3 length equals 13 residues. Germline lookup yields CDR1 MNHGY and CDR2 SAAAGT. The CDR3 region is CASSPTIVYGYTF. The CDR3 DNA reads TGTGCCAGCAGCCCCACAATCGTTTATGGCTACACCTTC.